These T cell receptor beta chains were read from a single sample in a study of T cells expressing NK-cell markers. TCRdb reprocessed the 5' RACE reads, keeping one entry per CDR3 protein, no DNA. The sample is made up of 200,000 to 300,000 distinct CDR3 sequences, and the top ten hold approximately 0.42% of it. Source material: blood T cells: a sorted CD56 or NKG2C T cell subset, CD4+ or CD8+ T cells, or bulk PBMC T cells (not recorded which). All receptors derive from a man aged 18 to 30 in good health. CDR3s include the opening cysteine and the closing phenylalanine or tryptophan.

>TRBV5-6|TRBJ1-4
CASSLVTQGVNEKLFF
>TRBV27|TRBJ2-2
CASSLSYSGDTGELFF
>TRBV20-1|TRBJ2-1
CSAPGGTFYNEQFF
>TRBV12-3/TRBV12-4|TRBJ1-2
CASSGGQSYGYTF
>TRBV12-3/TRBV12-4|TRBJ2-1
CASSLDRGEQFF
>TRBV6-1|TRBJ2-6
CASSSGTGVSGANVLTF
>TRBV20-1|TRBJ2-1
CSANGASGSPNEQFF
>TRBV19|TRBJ2-1
CASSGPDRRTPSYSYNEQFF
>TRBV12-3/TRBV12-4|TRBJ2-3
CASSLLATSGTTDTQYF
>TRBV12-3/TRBV12-4|TRBJ2-3
CASSLRERRPRTDTQYF
>TRBV6-1|TRBJ1-6
CASSTQRQGGSPLHF
>TRBV5-1|TRBJ2-1
CASRLGFGEQFF
>TRBV20-1|TRBJ2-5
CSATTGLFETQYF
>TRBV20-1|TRBJ2-3
CSARVTGGRTDTQYF
>TRBV5-1|TRBJ2-3
CASSLGLAVGDTQYF
>TRBV5-5|TRBJ1-1
CASSSRSILGQLNTEAFF
>TRBV12-3/TRBV12-4|TRBJ2-1
CASTLGVAEPIFNEQFF
>TRBV7-2|TRBJ2-6
CATEKTGANVLTF
>TRBV25-1|TRBJ2-2
CASSGTSSGRPKKGGELFF
>TRBV7-2|TRBJ2-2
CASSPGTSGSPGELFF
>TRBV9|TRBJ2-1
CASSHGTGFLNEQFF
>TRBV12-3/TRBV12-4|TRBJ2-7
CASGYDTGEQYF
>TRBV20-1|TRBJ2-1
CSARGGRNEQFF
>TRBV20-1|TRBJ2-7
CSATLSGNYEQYF
>TRBV29-1|TRBJ2-5
CSVCVHQQETQYF
>TRBV29-1|TRBJ2-3
CSVVLSFGDTQYF
>TRBV5-1|TRBJ2-3
CASSSIADRGLFGLVSPDTQYF
>TRBV20-1|TRBJ2-4
CSANSGSIRDIQYF
>TRBV12-3/TRBV12-4|TRBJ2-3
CASSRGQGQEKTDTQYF